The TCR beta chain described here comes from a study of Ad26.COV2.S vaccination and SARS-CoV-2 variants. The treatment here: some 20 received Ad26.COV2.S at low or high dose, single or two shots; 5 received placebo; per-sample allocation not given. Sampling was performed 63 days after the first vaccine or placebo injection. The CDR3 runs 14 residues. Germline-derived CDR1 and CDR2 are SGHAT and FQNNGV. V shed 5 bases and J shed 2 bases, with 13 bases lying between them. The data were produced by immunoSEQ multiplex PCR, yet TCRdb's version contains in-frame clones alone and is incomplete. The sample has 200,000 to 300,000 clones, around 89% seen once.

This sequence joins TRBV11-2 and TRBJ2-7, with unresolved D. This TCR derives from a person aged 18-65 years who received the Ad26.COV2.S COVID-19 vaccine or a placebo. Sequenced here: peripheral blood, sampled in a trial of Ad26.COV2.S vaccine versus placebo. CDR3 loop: CASSGVDRPYEQYF. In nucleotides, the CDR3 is TGTGCCAGCAGCGGCGTGGACCGTCCCTACGAGCAGTACTTC.